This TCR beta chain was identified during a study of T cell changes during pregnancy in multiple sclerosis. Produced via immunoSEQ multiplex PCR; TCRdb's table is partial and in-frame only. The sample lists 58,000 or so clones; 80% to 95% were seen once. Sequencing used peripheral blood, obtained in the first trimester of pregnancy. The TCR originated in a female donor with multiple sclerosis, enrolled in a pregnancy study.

CDR3 in amino acids: CSVGGGRETQYF. CDR3 DNA: TGCAGCGTTGGAGGGGGCCGGGAGACCCAGTACTTC. This chain connects TRBV29-1 to TRBJ2-5; 7 bases agree with TRBD1. CDR1 is SQVTM, CDR2 ANQGSEA, per germline. After removal of 4 bases from V and 5 bases from J, the junction contained 4 bases not matched to a gene. This CDR3 is 12 amino acids long.